The rows below give T cell receptor beta chains drawn from one sample of a study of T cells in Graves' hyperthyroidism and ophthalmopathy. Using its own MiXCR run on the multiplex PCR reads, TCRdb lists one record per CDR3 protein. The table shows approximately 640,000 distinct CDR3 sequences, with 15% to 20% occurring only once. The sequencing sample was made of blood. These receptor sequences come from a woman aged 30 to 39 with Graves' hyperthyroidism. Each CDR3 is given with its conserved first and last residue. A D gene is named only where the DNA matches it firmly. The size entry is marked missing in some rows and otherwise reads once, few, many or a size class.

d_call j_call v_call cdr3_length clone_size cdr3_nt cdr3_aa
NA TRBJ2-7 TRBV30 14 many TGTGCCTGGGCTACGACTAGTCAGGGGCACGAGCAGTACTTC CAWATTSQGHEQYF
NA TRBJ2-1 TRBV7-2 13 NA TGTGCCAGCAGCACGACTACTATTTTTGAGCAGTTCTTC CASSTTTIFEQFF
NA TRBJ2-2 TRBV12-3/TRBV12-4 12 NA TGTGCCAGCAGTTTGAGCACCAGGGAGCTGTTTTTT CASSLSTRELFF
NA TRBJ1-2 TRBV6-2/TRBV6-3 13 many TGTGCCAGCAGACCTCGGGACAACTATGGCTACACCTTC CASRPRDNYGYTF
NA TRBJ2-7 TRBV12-3/TRBV12-4 12 NA TGTGCCAGCAGCCAGGATTACTACGAGCAGTACTTC CASSQDYYEQYF
NA TRBJ2-1 TRBV28 13 many TGTGCCAGCAGCCTAACATCCCGGAATGAGCAGTTCTTC CASSLTSRNEQFF
NA TRBJ2-1 TRBV18 15 many TGTGCCAGCTCACCTGACGTGATCTCCTACAATGAGCAGTTCTTC CASSPDVISYNEQFF
NA TRBJ1-2 TRBV20-1 12 few TGCAGTGCTGCTGACAGGAACTATGGCTACACCTTC CSAADRNYGYTF
NA TRBJ1-1 TRBV29-1 14 few TGCAGCGTTGATCAGACCAAATTGAACACTGAAGCTTTCTTT CSVDQTKLNTEAFF
NA TRBJ1-1 TRBV6-1 14 many TGTGCCAGCAGTTTAACCCAGGGGAGAGCTGAAGCTTTCTTT CASSLTQGRAEAFF
TRBD1 TRBJ1-5 TRBV12-3/TRBV12-4 15 NA TGTGCCAGCAGATTGACAGGGACGGGCAATCAGCCCCAGCATTTT CASRLTGTGNQPQHF
NA TRBJ2-1 TRBV2 16 few TGTGCCAGCAGTGACAGGCGGGTACCGACCTACAATGAGCAGTTCTTC CASSDRRVPTYNEQFF
NA TRBJ1-5 TRBV6-1 18 NA TGTGCCAGCGAAGGGGGAAAATTCCAAGTACGTCAGCGGCAGCCCCAGCATTTT CASEGGKFQVRQRQPQHF
TRBD2 TRBJ2-1 TRBV29-1 15 many TGCAGCGTTGAAAACGGGACTAGCGTGTACAATGAGCAGTTCTTC CSVENGTSVYNEQFF
TRBD1 TRBJ1-6 TRBV20-1 14 few TGCAGTGCTACTACAGGGGGCCGGAGTTCACCCCTCCACTTT CSATTGGRSSPLHF
NA TRBJ2-7 TRBV19 13 few TGTGCCAGTGGGGACTCAGCACTCCACGAGCAGTACTTC CASGDSALHEQYF
NA TRBJ2-3 TRBV30 12 NA TGTGCCTGGGTCCAACAGGGAAATACGCAGTATTTT CAWVQQGNTQYF
TRBD2 TRBJ2-5 TRBV6-1 15 many TGTGCCAGCAGTGAAGAACTAGCGGTCGAAGAGACCCAGTACTTC CASSEELAVEETQYF
TRBD2 TRBJ2-1 TRBV20-1 17 many TGCAGTGCTAGAGGTGCCGGGTTAGCGGGAGAGGGCAATGAGCAGTTCTTC CSARGAGLAGEGNEQFF
NA TRBJ1-2 TRBV28 14 NA TGTGCCAGCAGTCAGGCCGTCGCGATATATGGCTACACCTTC CASSQAVAIYGYTF
TRBD2 TRBJ2-7 TRBV12-3/TRBV12-4 17 few TGTGCCAGCAGTTTAAAGCGACTAGCGGGAGTTTATTACGAGCAGTACTTC CASSLKRLAGVYYEQYF
TRBD2 TRBJ2-2 TRBV24-1 17 NA TGTGCCACCAGTACGCTAGCGGGAGGGCCGGGCACCGGGGAGCTGTTTTTT CATSTLAGGPGTGELFF
TRBD2 TRBJ2-1 TRBV3-1 15 many TGTGCCAGCAGCCGACGAACTAGCGGGAGATGGAAACAGTTCTTC CASSRRTSGRWKQFF
TRBD2 TRBJ2-7 TRBV6-1 15 NA TGTGCCAGCAGTGGACTAGCGGGAGGGCCCTACGAGCAGTACTTC CASSGLAGGPYEQYF
NA TRBJ2-3 TRBV10-3 15 many TGTGCCATCAGTGAACCCGACCGGGGGACAGATACGCAGTATTTT CAISEPDRGTDTQYF
NA TRBJ2-1 TRBV11-2 17 few TGTGCCAGCAGCTTAGGTCTCGGGACCTTTGAGGGGAATGAGCAGTTCTTC CASSLGLGTFEGNEQFF
NA TRBJ1-5 TRBV18 16 NA TGTGCCAGCTCACGCGACGGACTAATGAGCAATCAGCCCCAGCATTTT CASSRDGLMSNQPQHF
NA TRBJ1-1 TRBV28 15 many TGTGCCAGCAGTCGCCTAGGGACCGAATGGGCTGAAGCTTTCTTT CASSRLGTEWAEAFF
TRBD1 TRBJ1-5 TRBV12-3/TRBV12-4 17 many TGTGCCAGCAGTGCCGGGACAGGGATTTATAGCAATCAGCCCCAGCATTTT CASSAGTGIYSNQPQHF
NA TRBJ1-1 TRBV6-1 16 few TGTGCCAGCAAGTTGAGGGCACTCAGGGGGAACACTGAAGCTTTCTTT CASKLRALRGNTEAFF
NA TRBJ2-3 TRBV24-1 15 many TGTGCCACCAGTGATTTGGAAGCTCCCACAGATACGCAGTATTTT CATSDLEAPTDTQYF
TRBD2 TRBJ2-3 TRBV28 17 many TGTGCCAGCAGTTTATTTGCGGGAGAACCTTCGACAGATACGCAGTATTTT CASSLFAGEPSTDTQYF
NA TRBJ1-3 TRBV6-1 14 few TGTGCCAGCAGCCCGTTGCGCTCTGGAAACACCATATATTTT CASSPLRSGNTIYF
NA TRBJ1-1 TRBV4-1 15 NA TGCGCCAGCAGCCAAGAGCCCCCGCTCCGGACTGAAGCTTTCTTT CASSQEPPLRTEAFF
NA TRBJ2-7 TRBV19 13 NA TGTGCCAGTAGTAGCCATGGGGCTGGAGAGCAGTACTTC CASSSHGAGEQYF
NA TRBJ2-3 TRBV7-9 12 many TGTGCCAGCAGCGTGAGCAGGGATACGCAGTATTTT CASSVSRDTQYF
TRBD1 TRBJ2-7 TRBV3-1 14 few TGTGCCAGCAGCCTTGACAGGGGAACCTACGAGCGGTACTTC CASSLDRGTYERYF
TRBD1 TRBJ2-7 TRBV5-1 12 many TGCGCCAGCAGCTTGGGACAGGGCCAGCAGTACTTC CASSLGQGQQYF
NA TRBJ2-2 TRBV5-6 14 NA TGTGCCAGCAGCTTTCGGGTGAGGACCGGGGAGCTGTTTTTT CASSFRVRTGELFF
TRBD1 TRBJ1-1 TRBV6-2/TRBV6-3 16 few TGTGCCAGCAGGCACCGGGACAGGGATATGAACACTGAAGCTTTCTTT CASRHRDRDMNTEAFF
NA TRBJ1-1 TRBV29-1 12 many TGCAGCGTTGAATGGCAGAACACTGAAGCTTTCTTT CSVEWQNTEAFF